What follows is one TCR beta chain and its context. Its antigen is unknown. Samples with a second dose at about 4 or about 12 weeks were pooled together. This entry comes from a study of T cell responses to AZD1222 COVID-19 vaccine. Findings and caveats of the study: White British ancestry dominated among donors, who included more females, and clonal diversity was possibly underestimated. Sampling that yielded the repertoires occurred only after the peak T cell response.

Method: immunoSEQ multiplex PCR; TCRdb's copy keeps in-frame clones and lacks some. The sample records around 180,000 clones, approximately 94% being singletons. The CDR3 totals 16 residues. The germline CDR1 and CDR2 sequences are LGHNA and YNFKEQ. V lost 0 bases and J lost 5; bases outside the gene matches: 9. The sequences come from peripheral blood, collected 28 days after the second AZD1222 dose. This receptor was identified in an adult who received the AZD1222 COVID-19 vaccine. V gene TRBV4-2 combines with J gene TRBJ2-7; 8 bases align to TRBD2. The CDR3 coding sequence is TGTGCCAGCAGCCAAGATTTGGCGGGAGCGGGGGACGAGCAGTACTTC. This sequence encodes CASSQDLAGAGDEQYF.